This TCR beta chain derives from a study of OX40 agonist ivuxolimab in advanced cancers. At the level of the study: Treatment received earlier with anti-PD-1, anti-PD-L1 or anti-CTLA-4 agents was allowed, and 40% had some. Overall study results and limits: At 0.1-3.0 mg/kg, partial responders had clonal expansion among the lowest observed.

CDR1 SNHLY and CDR2 FYNNEI come from the germline V gene. The J segment lost 15 bases and the V segment lost 8 bases, leaving 10 bases of the junction unmatched. This CDR3 comprises 11 residues. With baseline, cycle 4 day 1, and cycle 7 day 1 as timepoints, blood was sampled. As for this clone: Its antigen is as yet unknown.

The table came from immunoSEQ multiplex PCR; TCRdb's copy has only in-frame clones and leaves some out. The sample lists some 90,000 clones, around 87% occurring once. This TCR came from an adult with an advanced solid tumor such as melanoma, head and neck, liver or kidney cancer. This specimen was CD4+ or CD8+ T cells sorted from blood, taken in a trial of the OX40 agonist ivuxolimab. The chain recombines TRBV2 with TRBJ2-1, with 7 bases lining up with TRBD1. In DNA, the CDR3 is TGTGCCAGCGCCCTGGGACAGAGTCCGTTCTTC. Its protein is CASALGQSPFF.